Each of the 29 T cell receptor beta chains below was sequenced from the same sample in a study of blood T cells in healthy people across ages. Alongside a J-beta primer mix, a sample-barcoded 5' primer served in a second PCR lasting roughly 7 to 11 cycles. TCRdb reanalysed the 5' RACE reads using MiXCR and keeps one entry per CDR3 protein. Among roughly 1 million distinct CDR3 sequences, almost 25% were seen once, and the ten largest hold approximately 0.71%. These data were likewise used in another study, on T cells of mothers and their children.

The sample was blood. These receptors all stem from a girl aged 2 to 10 in good health.

Only a few counts were recorded for this clonotype. The chain carries TRBV6-5 and TRBJ1-2; perhaps TRBD1 as D (6 bases). The CDR3 is 13 residues long. CDR1 is MNHEY and CDR2 is SVGAGI in the germline V gene. Trimming left V 2 bases short and J 8 bases short, with 12 bases between. The CDR3 DNA reads as TGTGCCAGCAGTTACGGCACAGGGTTAGGCTACACCTTC. Amino acid sequence: CASSYGTGLGYTF.

Only a few counts were recorded for this clonotype. The rearrangement joins TRBV12-3 or TRBV12-4 to TRBJ2-1, with TRBD2 identical over 7 bases. The CDR3 extends over 12 amino acids. The V and J ends lost 3 bases and 8 bases, in that order; junction bases with no gene match: 1. The CDR3 DNA follows: TGTGCCAGCAGTTTTGCGGGAGATGAGCAGTTCTTC. Translated: CASSFAGDEQFF.

This clonotype has just a few counts. The rearrangement links TRBV14 to TRBJ2-1; D remains unclear. The DNA end favors TRBJ2-7, so the J call may be wrong. CDR3 length: 15 amino acids. Germline-derived CDR1 and CDR2 are SGHDN and FVKESK. CDR3 region: CASSQSVSVGDEQYF. In DNA, the CDR3 is TGTGCCAGCAGCCAATCGGTTTCAGTTGGCGACGAGCAGTACTTC.

This chain links TRBV4-2 with TRBJ2-5, with TRBD2 matching 11 bases. Matching the DNA end better, TRBJ2-1 makes the J call doubtful. The CDR3 has 15 amino acids. Per the germline V gene, CDR1 is LGHNA and CDR2 is YNFKEQ. The CDR3 spells CASSPPSGGNNEQFF. The CDR3 nucleotides are TGTGCCAGCAGCCCTCCTAGCGGGGGGAACAATGAGCAGTTCTTC.

This clonotype has just one count. The rearrangement joins TRBV28 to TRBJ2-1, with TRBD2 matching 10 bases. Trimming removed 11 bases from V and 6 bases from J; junction bases left unmatched: 13. Germline V gene lookup returns CDR1 MDHEN and CDR2 SYDVKM. The CDR3 consists of 15 residues. CDR3 nucleotide sequence: TGTGCCGCCGACCTAGCGGGAGATGTTTCCAATGAGCAGTTCTTC. This gives the protein CAADLAGDVSNEQFF.

This clonotype was recorded a few times. The chain joins TRBV4-1 to TRBJ1-2; maybe TRBD1 (6 bases). V was trimmed by 1 base and J by 5 bases, leaving 14 bases between them. The CDR3 extends over 15 amino acids. CDR1 MGHRA and CDR2 YSYEKL come from the germline V gene. CDR3 in amino acids: CASSQVPGDTYGYTF. CDR3 in DNA: TGCGCCAGCAGCCAAGTACCTGGGGACACTTATGGCTACACCTTC.

This rearrangement joins TRBV4-3 to TRBJ1-2; unclear D gene. Deletions cut 0 bases from V and 8 bases from J, with 16 bases between. In germline, CDR1 is LGHNA, CDR2 YSLEER. The CDR3 has 15 residues. CDR3: CASSQDLVQWYGYTF. DNA for the CDR3: TGCGCCAGCAGCCAAGATCTTGTACAGTGGTACGGCTACACCTTC.

The rearrangement uses TRBV6-1 and TRBJ1-5; 7 bases are shared with TRBD1. V lost 3 bases and J lost 3; bases outside the gene matches: 11. Germline CDR1 and CDR2: MNHNS and SASEGT. The CDR3 has 17 amino acids. CDR3 nucleotide sequence: TGTGCCAGCAGTGATCAACCCACAGGGGTCCTCAATCAGCCCCAGCATTTT. Translating gives CASSDQPTGVLNQPQHF.

This clonotype has just a few counts. The V and J genes are TRBV15 and TRBJ1-1; TRBD1 matches 9 bases. The CDR3 is 14 residues long. Germline V gene sequence: CDR1 LNHNV, CDR2 YYDKDF (reference sequence). V was clipped by 3 bases and J by 10 bases; unmatched bases: 9. CDR3 in DNA: TGTGCCACCAGCAGTCGACGACAGGGGGGAATAGCTTTCTTT. Encoded protein: CATSSRRQGGIAFF.

The chain employs TRBV4-1 and TRBJ2-1, with D possibly TRBD1 on 6 matching bases. CDR1 and CDR2 (germline): MGHRA, YSYEKL. The CDR3 contains 15 residues. V dropped 1 base and J dropped 2 bases, with 9 bases sitting between them. CDR3 DNA: TGCGCCAGCAGCCAAGGAGAGGGGGCCTACAATGAGCAGTTCTTC. It codes for CASSQGEGAYNEQFF.

This clonotype was seen more than once but under ten times. This chain connects TRBV4-1 to TRBJ2-5, with unresolved D. The J call may not be correct, given that the DNA end is closer to TRBJ2-1. This CDR3 has 12 amino acids. Germline assignment: CDR1 MGHRA and CDR2 YSYEKL. The CDR3, as DNA: TGCGCCAGCAGCCCCCACAGCTCGGAGCAGTTCTTC. It codes for CASSPHSSEQFF.

The V gene is TRBV20-1, the J gene TRBJ1-4; D remains ambiguous. Germline-derived CDR1 and CDR2 are DFQATT and SNEGSKA (reference sequence). Deletions cut 4 bases from V and 0 bases from J, with 15 bases between. This CDR3 is built from 16 residues. CDR3 sequence: CSAIGFRGSTNEKLFF. CDR3 in DNA: TGCAGTGCTATTGGCTTCCGGGGATCAACTAATGAAAAACTGTTTTTT.

The chain recombines TRBV29-1 with TRBJ1-4; D is perhaps TRBD1 (5 bases). Between the trimmed V and J ends, which lost 0 bases and 7 bases, there was a span of 12 bases. The length of the CDR3 is 14 residues. Germline values: CDR1 SQVTM, CDR2 ANQGSEA. The chain's CDR3 is CSVEETRGGEKLFF. For the CDR3, the DNA is TGCAGCGTTGAAGAGACCCGTGGGGGTGAAAAACTGTTTTTT.

J is TRBJ2-7 and V is TRBV12-3 or TRBV12-4; 9 bases align to TRBD1. The CDR3 sequence is 14 residues long. V lost 6 bases, J lost 3 bases, and 6 bases stayed unmatched. The CDR3 protein is CASRDRDRDYEQYF. CDR3 sequence (DNA): TGTGCCAGCAGAGATAGGGACAGGGACTACGAGCAGTACTTC.

The V gene is TRBV7-2, the J gene TRBJ2-3; D unresolved. V gave up 2 bases and J gave up 7 bases, with 16 bases separating them. The germline gives CDR1 SGHTA, CDR2 FQGNSA. This CDR3 comprises 15 residues. CDR3 sequence: CASSLSGTAGHTQYF. DNA for the CDR3: TGTGCCAGCAGCTTATCCGGCACGGCCGGGCATACGCAGTATTTT.

This chain joins TRBV10-3 and TRBJ2-1, with D perhaps assigned TRBD1 or TRBD2 (5 bases each). The CDR3 is made up of 14 amino acids. Germline CDR1 reads ENHRY; CDR2 reads SYGVKD. Trimming stripped 4 bases from V and 10 bases from J, with 17 bases between. CDR3 residues: CAISGGILDSEQFF. The CDR3 nucleotides read TGTGCCATCAGTGGAGGCATACTAGACAGCGAGCAGTTCTTC.

This clonotype was detected only a few times. The genes are TRBV4-3 and TRBJ2-5; a possible D gene is TRBD2 (6 bases). Gene TRBJ2-7 matches the end of the DNA better, so the J call may be wrong. CDR3 length: 14 residues. The germline V gene has CDR1 LGHNA and CDR2 YSLEER. The CDR3 here is CASKTGTGTYEQYF. The CDR3 nucleotides are TGCGCCAGCAAGACCGGGACTGGGACCTACGAGCAGTACTTC.

This clonotype was counted only a few times. The V and J genes are TRBV5-1 and TRBJ2-7; possibly TRBD1 for D (6 bases). The V and J ends lost 3 bases and 0 bases respectively, with 16 bases between them. This CDR3 is built from 16 residues. CDR1 SGHRS and CDR2 YFSETQ come from the germline V gene. CDR3 bases: TGCGCCAGCAGCTCCCAAGGCGGACAGCACTCCTACGAGCAGTACTTC. Translating gives CASSSQGGQHSYEQYF. Full variable domain (outside the CDR3, taken from reference TRBV5-1 and TRBJ2-7): KAGVTQTPRYLIKTRGQQVTLSCSPISGHRSVSWYQQTPGQGLQFLFEYFSETQRNKGNFPGRFSGRQFSNSRSEMNVSTLELGDSALYLCASSSQGGQHSYEQYFGPGTRLTVT.

The rearrangement joins TRBV7-8 to TRBJ2-5; D remains ambiguous. Matching the DNA end better, TRBJ2-7 makes the J call doubtful. Germline V CDR1 and CDR2: SGHVS, FQNEAQ. The CDR3 covers 15 residues. As DNA, the CDR3 is TGTGCCAGCAGCTTCTCCACGGAAAGCTCCTACGAGCAGTACTTC. Translation gives CASSFSTESSYEQYF.

There are many counts of this clonotype. The rearrangement uses TRBV2 and TRBJ2-7; no firm D call. V was clipped by 4 bases and J by 2 bases, with 3 bases between them. The germline V gene encodes CDR1 SNHLY and CDR2 FYNNEI. CDR3 length: 11 amino acids. CDR3 in amino acids: CASSATYEQYF. In DNA form, the CDR3 reads TGTGCCAGCAGTGCTACCTACGAGCAGTACTTC.

V is TRBV11-2 and J is TRBJ2-3; possible D gene TRBD2, 6 bases. V lost 4 bases and J 7 bases, leaving 15 bases between the germline ends. Germline V gene sequence: CDR1 SGHAT, CDR2 FQNNGV. This CDR3 has 14 residues. CDR3 DNA sequence: TGTGCCAGCAGCTCACCCGGGACTCCCAATACGCAGTATTTT. This sequence encodes CASSSPGTPNTQYF.

J is TRBJ2-5 and V is TRBV7-2, with 13 bases matching TRBD2. The CDR3 has 19 residues. Trimming removed 4 bases from V and 0 bases from J; junction bases left unmatched: 11. CDR1 and CDR2 from the germline V gene are SGHTA and FQGNSA. CDR3 residues: CASSSQPGTSGVYQETQYF. The CDR3 nucleotides read TGTGCCAGCAGCTCCCAACCGGGGACTAGCGGGGTGTACCAAGAGACCCAGTACTTC.

This chain uses TRBV29-1 with TRBJ2-1; perhaps TRBD2 as D (7 bases). This CDR3 region has 14 residues. The V gene's germline CDR1 is SQVTM and CDR2 ANQGSEA. Trimming took off 5 bases at V and 6 bases at J, with 17 bases between the two ends. The CDR3 DNA follows: TGCAGCGTTCTTGGGGGGGCGATAGGCAATGAGCAGTTCTTC. Protein product: CSVLGGAIGNEQFF.

The sample holds a few counts of this clonotype. V and J are TRBV28 and TRBJ2-7, with TRBD2 as a possible D gene (5 bases). The CDR3 is 12 residues long. Germline V gene sequence: CDR1 MDHEN, CDR2 SYDVKM. Trimming removed 11 bases from V and 12 bases from J, with 23 bases in between. CDR3 nucleotide sequence: TGTGCCGGCACGACCTCGGCGGGCATTCGGTACTTC. As protein: CAGTTSAGIRYF.

V usage is TRBV12-3 or TRBV12-4 and J usage is TRBJ1-4, with a tentative D call TRBD1 (6 bases). V was pared by 5 bases and J by 7 bases, with 17 bases between. CDR3 length: 15 residues. The CDR3 is CASSLGTLLTEKLFF. The CDR3 DNA reads as TGTGCCAGCAGTCTGGGGACACTCCTAACTGAAAAACTGTTTTTT.

J is TRBJ1-6 and V is TRBV28; no reliable D call. Trimming took off 7 bases at V and 6 bases at J, with 16 bases between the two ends. The germline V gene encodes CDR1 MDHEN and CDR2 SYDVKM. This CDR3 comprises 15 residues. The DNA for the CDR3 is TGTGCCAGCAATCTGGACGGAATCCTTAATTCACCCCTCCACTTT. Translating gives CASNLDGILNSPLHF.

In its sample, this clonotype was seen a few times. The chain has TRBV29-1 and TRBJ2-5; the D gene is possibly TRBD2 (5 bases). From germline, CDR1 is SQVTM and CDR2 ANQGSEA. The germline V and J ends were trimmed by 4 bases and 2 bases, with 11 bases remaining between them. This CDR3 is 13 amino acids long. CDR3: CSVAWTSQETQYF. Written as DNA, the CDR3 is TGCAGCGTTGCCTGGACTTCTCAAGAGACCCAGTACTTC.

This clonotype appeared a few times. This chain connects TRBV19 to TRBJ2-3; D remains unclear. Germline CDR1 and CDR2: LNHDA and SQIVND (reference sequence). The CDR3 extends over 15 amino acids. Trimming left V 6 bases short and J 7 bases short, with 20 bases between. DNA for the CDR3: TGTGCCAGTAGGGTGGTCGGATCGCTTAATAATACGCAGTATTTT. It yields the protein CASRVVGSLNNTQYF.

The rearrangement joins TRBV2 to TRBJ2-3, with 9 bases aligning to TRBD2. Germline CDR1 SNHLY, CDR2 FYNNEI. The trim removed 0 bases at V and 13 bases at J, leaving 5 bases unmatched. This CDR3 has 13 residues. CDR3 nucleotide sequence: TGTGCCAGCAGTGAAGCGCGGGGGGGGCCCGAGTATTTT. It translates to CASSEARGGPEYF.